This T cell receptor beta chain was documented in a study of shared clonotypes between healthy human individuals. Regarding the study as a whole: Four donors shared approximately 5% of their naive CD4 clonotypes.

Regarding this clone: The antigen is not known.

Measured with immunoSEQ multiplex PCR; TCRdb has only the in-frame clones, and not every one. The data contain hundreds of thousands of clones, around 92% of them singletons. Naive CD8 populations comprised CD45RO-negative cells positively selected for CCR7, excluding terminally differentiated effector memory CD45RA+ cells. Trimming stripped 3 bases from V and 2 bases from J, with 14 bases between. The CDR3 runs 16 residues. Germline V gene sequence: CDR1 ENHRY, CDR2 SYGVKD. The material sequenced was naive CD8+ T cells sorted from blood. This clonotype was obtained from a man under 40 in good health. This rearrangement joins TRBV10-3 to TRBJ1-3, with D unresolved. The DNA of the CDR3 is TGTGCCATCAGTGATGGGATCGGTCTAGCTGGAAACACCATATATTTT. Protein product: CAISDGIGLAGNTIYF.